This T cell receptor beta chain is drawn from a study of blood T cell repertoires in COVID-19. Study-level information: Sample material is recorded as cDNA or gDNA derived from T cells, B-cell-depleted T cells, or PBMCs.

Enrollment of patients from Seattle took place during active infection, with longitudinal follow-up. This CDR3 has 15 residues. The germline gives CDR1 SGHRS, CDR2 YFSETQ. The ends were cut back, 4 bases at V and 0 bases at J, with 11 bases in the middle. A note on this clone: This sample also contains other DNA sequences that code for the same CDR3.

In the study's own analysis: From reference gene primer amplification, estimates of nucleated cell counts were derived. The data were produced by immunoSEQ multiplex PCR, yet TCRdb's version contains in-frame clones alone and is incomplete. Clone size and V and J calls were adopted from that table, with D and trimming inferred from the DNA. The sample records roughly 230,000 clones, about nine tenths being singletons. V is TRBV5-1 and J is TRBJ2-4; D gene uncertain. The sequenced sample consisted of peripheral blood. This clonotype was obtained from a young man with COVID-19, enrolled during active disease. The CDR3 sequence: CASSPSPLAKNIQYF. In DNA form, the CDR3 reads TGCGCCAGCAGCCCTAGTCCCCTAGCCAAAAACATTCAGTACTTC.